Following are 27 T cell receptor beta chains from one sample sequenced in a study of spatial heterogeneity in lung cancer. TCRdb re-called the 5' RACE reads through MiXCR, storing one row per CDR3 protein. This table has some 83,000 distinct CDR3 sequences, 15% to 20% appearing once. This sample's time point: sample taken at primary tumor resection. Unsorted samples of tumor, nontumor lung or frozen PBMC had their whole RNA sequenced. The material sequenced was PBMCs, taken at surgery. Receptors originate from a male donor with early-stage non-small cell lung cancer.

This chain connects TRBV12-5 to TRBJ1-1; D is uncertain. Between the trimmed V and J ends, which lost 7 bases and 0 bases, there was a span of 15 bases. The germline gives CDR1 LGHNT, CDR2 FRNRAP. The length of the CDR3 is 15 residues. The DNA for the CDR3 is TGTGCTAGTGTACTCGCAGAATCCATGAACACTGAAGCTTTCTTT. Translation: CASVLAESMNTEAFF.

This sequence joins TRBV5-4 and TRBJ2-7; no firm D call. Between the trimmed V and J ends, which lost 3 bases and 0 bases, there was a span of 10 bases. The CDR3 consists of 14 residues. Germline V gives CDR1 SGHNT, CDR2 YYREEE (reference sequence). CDR3 DNA sequence: TGTGCCAGCAGCTCTGGACGGAACTCCTACGAGCAGTACTTC. It specifies CASSSGRNSYEQYF.

There are many counts of this clonotype. The chain combines TRBV24-1 with TRBJ2-1, with D possibly TRBD1 on 6 matching bases. Trimming took 1 base from V and 8 from J, leaving 17 bases between them. The CDR3 is 16 amino acids. Germline CDR1 KGHDR, CDR2 SFDVKD. CDR3 bases: TGTGCCACCAGTGATTTAGCCGGACAGCCGTTCGATGAGCAGTTCTTC. Its translation: CATSDLAGQPFDEQFF.

This clonotype was detected many times. The chain couples TRBV12-3 or TRBV12-4 to TRBJ2-1, with unresolved D. The CDR3 is made up of 11 amino acids. V dropped 10 bases and J dropped 4 bases, with 8 bases sitting between them. CDR3 loop: CATQKYNEQFF. In DNA form, the CDR3 reads TGTGCCACCCAGAAATACAATGAGCAGTTCTTC.

In this sample, this clonotype turned up a few times. The chain employs TRBV6-5 and TRBJ1-6, with 12 bases that match TRBD1. This CDR3 has 17 amino acids. Losses at the gene ends were 4 bases for V and 9 bases for J; bases not matched to a gene: 10. The germline V gene encodes CDR1 MNHEY and CDR2 SVGAGI. CDR3 residues: CASSSRTGTGGGSPLHF. The CDR3 DNA is TGTGCCAGCAGTTCCCGGACCGGGACAGGGGGCGGTTCACCCCTCCACTTT.

The V gene is TRBV29-1, the J gene TRBJ2-3, with D hard to call. V dropped 3 bases and J dropped 1 base, with 5 bases sitting between them. CDR3 size: 12 residues. The germline CDR1 and CDR2 sequences are SQVTM and ANQGSEA. The CDR3: CSVDCGTDTQYF. For the CDR3, the DNA is TGCAGCGTTGACTGCGGCACAGATACGCAGTATTTT.

This clonotype has ten or more counts. This CDR3 reads CASSFRAGYNEQFF. The CDR3 nucleotides are TGTGCCAGCAGTTTCAGGGCGGGCTACAATGAGCAGTTCTTC. This chain joins TRBV28 and TRBJ2-1, with D perhaps assigned TRBD1 or TRBD2 (5 bases each). CDR3 length equals 14 residues. Trimming stripped 3 bases from V and 3 bases from J, with 9 bases between. Germline assignment: CDR1 MDHEN and CDR2 SYDVKM. Filled out from reference TRBV28 and TRBJ2-1, the complete variable domain reads DVKVTQSSRYLVKRTGEKVFLECVQDMDHENMFWYRQDPGLGLRLIYFSYDVKMKEKGDIPEGYSVSREKKERFSLILESASTNQTSMYLCASSFRAGYNEQFFGPGTRLTVL.

The rearrangement joins TRBV19 to TRBJ2-2; D is ambiguous. Germline V gene sequence: CDR1 LNHDA, CDR2 SQIVND (reference sequence). V was trimmed by 3 bases and J by 3 bases, leaving 8 bases between them. The CDR3 is 14 residues long. The CDR3 region is CASSIPTDTGELFF. The CDR3 coding sequence is TGTGCCAGTAGTATTCCCACTGACACCGGGGAGCTGTTTTTT.

This clonotype occurred a few times. The genes are TRBV6-2 or TRBV6-3 and TRBJ1-5; 8 bases fit TRBD1. The V and J ends lost 10 bases and 0 bases, in that order; junction bases with no gene match: 2. The CDR3 length is 13 residues. Germline V CDR1 and CDR2: MNHEY, SVGEGT. CDR3 DNA: TGTGCCACACAGGGGGATAGCAATCAGCCCCAGCATTTT. Its translation: CATQGDSNQPQHF.

A few counts support this clonotype. V and J are TRBV9 and TRBJ1-2; D gene uncertain. The germline CDR1 and CDR2 sequences are SGDLS and YYNGEE. The V end lost 7 bases, the J end lost 2 bases, and 6 bases lay between the germline ends. There are 11 residues in the CDR3. The CDR3 reads CASSTNYGYTF. The CDR3 DNA is TGTGCCAGCTCTACAAACTATGGCTACACCTTC.

The chain joins TRBV28 to TRBJ1-2; TRBD1 might be the D (6 bases). V lost 7 bases to trimming and J lost 2 bases, with 11 bases between them. The CDR3 consists of 13 residues. The germline CDR1 and CDR2 sequences are MDHEN and SYDVKM. CDR3 protein: CASTLRGNYGYTF. Here the CDR3 DNA reads TGTGCCAGCACCCTAAGGGGGAACTATGGCTACACCTTC.

The chain employs TRBV6-1 and TRBJ1-1; no firm D call. The CDR3 is made up of 13 amino acids. Germline V gene lookup returns CDR1 MNHNS and CDR2 SASEGT. Trimming removed 9 bases from V and 3 bases from J, with 14 bases in between. This CDR3 is CASGGQLDTEAFF. CDR3 nucleotides: TGTGCCAGTGGAGGGCAGCTGGACACTGAAGCTTTCTTT.

This clonotype has just a few counts. This rearrangement joins TRBV12-3 or TRBV12-4 to TRBJ2-4, with D possibly TRBD1 on 5 matching bases. V lost 5 bases and J lost 2, with 7 bases in between. The CDR3 length is 13 residues. CDR3 DNA: TGTGCCAGCAGTCAGGGAACCAAAAACATTCAGTACTTC. Translating it yields CASSQGTKNIQYF.

Comments on this clonotype: Possible read error: a much larger clone is one base away. This sequence joins TRBV6-5 and TRBJ2-3; TRBD2 agrees at 8 bases. V lost 7 bases to trimming and J lost 5 bases; unmatched junction nucleotides: 11. The germline V gene encodes CDR1 MNHEY and CDR2 SVGAGI. There are 15 residues in the CDR3. DNA of the CDR3: TGTGCCAGCACCCTCAGCGGGAGCATCATAGATACGCAGTATTTT. Translated: CASTLSGSIIDTQYF.

This CDR3 is CASSLDRVSEAFF. In DNA form, the CDR3 reads TGCGCCAGCAGCCTGGACAGGGTTAGCGAAGCTTTCTTT. The chain uses TRBV5-1 and TRBJ1-1, with 8 nucleotides matching TRBD1. Germline V gives CDR1 SGHRS, CDR2 YFSETQ. V was clipped by 4 bases and J by 8 bases; unmatched bases: 7. This CDR3 spans 13 amino acids.

This clonotype was seen ten or more times. The V and J genes are TRBV24-1 and TRBJ1-1; TRBD1 aligns across 10 bases. The CDR3 spans 14 residues. Germline CDR1 KGHDR, CDR2 SFDVKD. Trimming cost V 7 bases and J 1 base; bases outside gene matches: 2. The CDR3 nucleotides read TGTGCCACCAGGACAGGGGGCAAGAACACTGAAGCTTTCTTT. Translating it yields CATRTGGKNTEAFF.

The chain has TRBV7-2 and TRBJ2-3, with TRBD2 identical over 12 bases. CDR1 and CDR2 from the germline V gene are SGHTA and FQGNSA. With 2 bases clipped from V and 8 bases from J, the junction kept 14 bases outside the gene matches. This CDR3 region has 18 residues. CDR3 in amino acids: CASSLSHILAGGLATQYF. The CDR3 DNA follows: TGTGCCAGCAGCTTAAGCCACATCCTAGCGGGGGGGCTAGCTACGCAGTATTTT.

J is TRBJ1-2 and V is TRBV6-2 or TRBV6-3; tentatively, D is TRBD1 (5 bases). The germline V gene encodes CDR1 MNHEY and CDR2 SVGEGT. V lost 6 bases to trimming and J lost 2 bases, with 22 bases between them. CDR3 length: 17 amino acids. Here the CDR3 DNA reads TGTGCCAGCAGCGGATCTCACCTGGGACTCCTGAACTATGGCTACACCTTC. Its translation: CASSGSHLGLLNYGYTF.

The CDR3 nucleotides are TGCAGCGTTGAACTGGACAGGGAAGAGACCCAGTACTTC. It is translated as CSVELDREETQYF. V is TRBV29-1 and J is TRBJ2-5, with TRBD1 matching 8 bases. Germline values: CDR1 SQVTM, CDR2 ANQGSEA. V lost 2 bases to trimming and J lost 3 bases; unmatched junction nucleotides: 2. The CDR3 contains 13 residues.

This chain uses TRBV4-2 with TRBJ2-7; 8 nucleotides align to TRBD2. This CDR3 is 15 amino acids long. Germline V lookup: CDR1 LGHNA, CDR2 YNFKEQ. The J segment lost 4 bases and the V segment lost 0 bases, leaving 5 bases of the junction unmatched. CDR3 DNA: TGTGCCAGCAGCCAAGATAATAGCGGGAAGTACGAGCAGTACTTC. Translated, it gives CASSQDNSGKYEQYF.

This clonotype was seen ten or more times. The rearrangement links TRBV7-9 to TRBJ1-1; a weak D match, TRBD1 (6 bases). V lost 2 bases and J lost 6, with 16 bases in between. Germline V lookup: CDR1 SEHNR, CDR2 FQNEAQ (reference sequence). This CDR3 contains 15 residues. CDR3 nucleotides: TGTGCCAGCAGCTTAATCGGGGCGGGGGGCCCTGAAGCTTTCTTT. It specifies CASSLIGAGGPEAFF.

This clonotype was recorded a few times. This rearrangement joins TRBV6-1 to TRBJ1-5, with D possibly TRBD1 on 5 matching bases. The CDR3 has 15 amino acids. Germline V CDR1 and CDR2: MNHNS, SASEGT. The ends were cut back, 7 bases at V and 2 bases at J, with 15 bases in the middle. The CDR3 loop reads CASTRRAQGNQPQHF. CDR3 bases: TGTGCCAGCACGAGGAGGGCACAGGGCAATCAGCCCCAGCATTTT.

The genes are TRBV19 and TRBJ2-3; 9 nucleotides agree with TRBD1. Unmatched junction bases numbered 2, after V lost 3 bases and J lost 1 base. Germline V CDR1 and CDR2: LNHDA, SQIVND (reference sequence). The CDR3 spans 15 residues. This chain's CDR3 is CASSMTGGGTDTQYF. The DNA for the CDR3 is TGTGCCAGTAGTATGACAGGGGGGGGCACAGATACGCAGTATTTT.

At least ten counts were recorded for this clonotype. The V call is TRBV10-3, the J call TRBJ2-1; 8 bases line up with TRBD2. With V trimmed by 0 bases and J by 5 bases, 9 bases remained unmatched. The length of the CDR3 is 17 residues. Germline-derived CDR1 and CDR2 are ENHRY and SYGVKD. The CDR3, as DNA: TGTGCCATCAGTGAGTCCCAACTAGCGGCTAGAGACAATGAGCAGTTCTTC. Translating it yields CAISESQLAARDNEQFF.

The V and J genes are TRBV7-3 and TRBJ2-3, with TRBD2 matching over 14 bases. The ends lost 5 bases at V and 5 bases at J; junction bases unmatched: 6. The germline V gene encodes CDR1 SGHTA and CDR2 FQGTGA. The CDR3 contains 16 residues. The CDR3 nucleotides read TGTGCCAGCAGCCCCGGGACTAGCGGGAGTAGAGATACGCAGTATTTT. Encoded protein: CASSPGTSGSRDTQYF.

The chain has TRBV24-1 and TRBJ2-1; 10 nucleotides match TRBD2. V was clipped by 6 bases and J by 6 bases; unmatched bases: 7. This CDR3 spans 15 amino acids. The germline V gene encodes CDR1 KGHDR and CDR2 SFDVKD. The DNA for the CDR3 is TGTGCCACCAGTTCCGGACTAGCGGTTCGCAATGAGCAGTTCTTC. This translates into CATSSGLAVRNEQFF.

This chain joins TRBV5-1 and TRBJ2-6, with D perhaps TRBD1 or TRBD2 (5 bases each). The germline V gene encodes CDR1 SGHRS and CDR2 YFSETQ. This CDR3 is 18 amino acids long. The ends were cut back, 3 bases at V and 0 bases at J, with 16 bases in the middle. The CDR3 DNA follows: TGCGCCAGCAGCTATTACTCCGGGACGGTCTCTGGGGCCAACGTCCTGACTTTC. Protein: CASSYYSGTVSGANVLTF.